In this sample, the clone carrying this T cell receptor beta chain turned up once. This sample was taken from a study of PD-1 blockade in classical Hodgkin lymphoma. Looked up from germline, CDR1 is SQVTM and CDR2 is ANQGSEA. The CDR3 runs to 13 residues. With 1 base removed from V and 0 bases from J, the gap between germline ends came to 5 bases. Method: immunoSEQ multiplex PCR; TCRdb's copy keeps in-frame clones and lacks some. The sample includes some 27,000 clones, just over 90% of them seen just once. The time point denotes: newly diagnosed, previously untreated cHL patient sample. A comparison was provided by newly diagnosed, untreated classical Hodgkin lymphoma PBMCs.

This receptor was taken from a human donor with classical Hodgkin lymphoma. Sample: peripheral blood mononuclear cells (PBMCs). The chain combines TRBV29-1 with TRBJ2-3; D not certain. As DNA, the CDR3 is TGCAGCGTTGAAGTGGGTAGCACAGATACGCAGTATTTT. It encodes CSVEVGSTDTQYF.